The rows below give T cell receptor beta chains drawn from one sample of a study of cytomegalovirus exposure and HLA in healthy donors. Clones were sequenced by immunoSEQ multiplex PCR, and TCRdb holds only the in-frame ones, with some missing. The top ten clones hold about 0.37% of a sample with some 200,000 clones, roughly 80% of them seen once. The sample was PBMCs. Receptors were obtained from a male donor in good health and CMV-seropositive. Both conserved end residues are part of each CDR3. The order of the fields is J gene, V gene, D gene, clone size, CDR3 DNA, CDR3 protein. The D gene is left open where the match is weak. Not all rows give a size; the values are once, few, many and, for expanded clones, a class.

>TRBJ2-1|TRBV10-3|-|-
TGTGCCATCAGAATAACTAGCAGCAATGAGCAGTTCTTC
CAIRITSSNEQFF
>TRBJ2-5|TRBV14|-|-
TGTGCCAGCAGCCAAGAACTCGGGAGAGGGGAGACCCAGTACTTC
CASSQELGRGETQYF
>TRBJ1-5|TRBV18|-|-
TGTGCCAGCTCACCGGAACAGGGTAGGCAGCCCCAGCATTTT
CASSPEQGRQPQHF
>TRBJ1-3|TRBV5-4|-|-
TGTGCCAGCAGCTTACAACAGGGTGGGAACACCATATATTTT
CASSLQQGGNTIYF
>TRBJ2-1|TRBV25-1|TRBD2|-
TGTGCCAGCAGCGCTAGCGGGGGGAGCTACAATGAGCAGTTCTTC
CASSASGGSYNEQFF
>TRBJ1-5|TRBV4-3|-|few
TGCGCCAGCAGCCAATTATCAGGGAATCAGCCCCAGCATTTT
CASSQLSGNQPQHF
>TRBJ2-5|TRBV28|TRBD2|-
TGTGCCAGCACGACTAGCGGGAGGGTTGAGACCCAGTACTTC
CASTTSGRVETQYF
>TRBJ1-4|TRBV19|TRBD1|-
TGTGCCACCACCACCGGGACAGGGCCCGGAATTAATGAAAAACTGTTTTTT
CATTTGTGPGINEKLFF
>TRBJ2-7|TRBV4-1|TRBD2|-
TGCGCCAGCAGCCATGTTAGGGCGGGGGAATACGAGCAGTACTTC
CASSHVRAGEYEQYF
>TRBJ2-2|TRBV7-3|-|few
TGTGCCAGCAGCCTTAACACCGGGGAGCTGTTTTTT
CASSLNTGELFF
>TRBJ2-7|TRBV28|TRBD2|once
TGTGCCAGCAGTTTAGGGGTAGCGGGAACCTACGAGCAGTACTTC
CASSLGVAGTYEQYF
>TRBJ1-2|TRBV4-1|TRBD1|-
TGCGCCAGCAGCCAAGCCGACAGGGCTTATTATGGCTACACCTTC
CASSQADRAYYGYTF
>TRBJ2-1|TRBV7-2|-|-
TGTGCCAGCAGCTTTGGGAGGGGGGGCAATGAGCAGTTCTTC
CASSFGRGGNEQFF
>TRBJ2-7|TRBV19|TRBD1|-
TGTGCCAGTAGTACTCGGACAGGGAACTACGAGCAGTACTTC
CASSTRTGNYEQYF
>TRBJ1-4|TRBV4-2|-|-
TGTGCCAGCAGCCAGAGTCGGGGGAATGAAAAACTGTTTTTT
CASSQSRGNEKLFF
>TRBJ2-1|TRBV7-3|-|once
TGTGCCAGCAGCTTAGGTATAGGGGCTTACAATGAGCAGTTCTTC
CASSLGIGAYNEQFF
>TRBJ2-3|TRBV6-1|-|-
TGTGCCAGCAGTGAGGACGCGGGGCAGTATTTT
CASSEDAGQYF
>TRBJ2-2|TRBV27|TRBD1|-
TGTGCCAGCAGTTTCGGTCAGGGGGCGGCAGGCGGGGAGCTGTTTTTT
CASSFGQGAAGGELFF